The 12 T cell receptor beta chains given below trace back to one sample, sequenced in a study of T cell repertoires in cytomegalovirus infection. TCRdb fed the reads into MiXCR, producing one record per CDR3 protein. This table holds 150,000 to 200,000 distinct CDR3 sequences, nearly 9.5% found once. The sequenced material came from PBMCs. Source of these receptors: a human donor in good health (CMV status not recorded). Some clones in this sample may be carry-over from other donors' samples.

The chain combines TRBV7-9 with TRBJ2-5; 12 bases map to TRBD2. J was trimmed by 5 bases and V by 7 bases; bases with no gene match: 8. CDR3 length: 15 amino acids. Germline CDR1 is SEHNR and CDR2 is FQNEAQ (reference sequence). Written as DNA, the CDR3 is TGTGCCAGCATACTACTAGCGGGAGGTGCTGAGACCCAGTACTTC. This gives the protein CASILLAGGAETQYF. The full variable domain, its missing parts supplied by reference TRBV7-9 and TRBJ2-5, is DTGVSQNPRHKITKRGQNVTFRCDPISEHNRLYWYRQTLGQGPEFLTYFQNEAQLEKSRLLSDRFSAERPKGSFSTLEIQRTEQGDSAMYLCASILLAGGAETQYFGPGTRLLVL.

In its sample, this clonotype was seen many times. The V and J genes are TRBV7-3 and TRBJ2-7; 8 bases align to TRBD2. This CDR3 region has 15 residues. Germline V lookup: CDR1 SGHTA, CDR2 FQGTGA. V was pared by 4 bases and J by 4 bases, with 9 bases of the junction left unmatched. This CDR3 is CASSYTGTSLYEQYF. For the CDR3, the DNA is TGTGCCAGCAGCTATACCGGGACTAGTCTATACGAGCAGTACTTC.

This clonotype was seen many times. The chain combines TRBV11-2 with TRBJ2-5; D is unresolved. Trimming left V 1 base short and J 2 bases short, with 8 bases between. Germline CDR1 and CDR2: SGHAT and FQNNGV. The CDR3 covers 14 residues. CDR3 bases: TGTGCCAGCAGCTTAGGCGGAGTACAAGAGACCCAGTACTTC. Encoded protein: CASSLGGVQETQYF.

This clonotype was observed a handful of times. The V call is TRBV6-6, the J call TRBJ1-2, with a weak D call TRBD1 (5 bases). The V gene lost 5 bases and the J gene lost 7 bases, with 11 bases spanning the gap. Germline CDR1 and CDR2: MNHNY and SVGAGI (reference sequence). The CDR3 contains 12 residues. The CDR3 here is CASSAGSGGYTF. The CDR3 DNA is TGTGCCAGCAGTGCAGGGAGTGGTGGCTACACCTTC.

This clonotype has ten or more counts. In nucleotides, the CDR3 is TGTGCCAGCAGTTACCACAGCGGGACAGACCTCACCGGGGAGCTGTTTTTT. It encodes CASSYHSGTDLTGELFF. The chain joins TRBV6-2 or TRBV6-3 to TRBJ2-2; either TRBD1 or TRBD2 may fit D (7 bases each). The germline gives CDR1 MNHEY, CDR2 SVGEGT. The CDR3 loop spans 17 amino acids. Trimming removed 2 bases at V and 4 bases at J, with 17 bases between.

This clonotype has only a few counts. For the CDR3, the DNA is TGTGCCATCAGTGAGCCGTTAGCGGGGGCGAAAACCTACGAGCAGTACTTC. This codes for CAISEPLAGAKTYEQYF. The V and J genes are TRBV10-3 and TRBJ2-7, with 9 bases lining up with TRBD2. CDR1 and CDR2 (germline): ENHRY, SYGVKD. The CDR3 runs 17 residues. The J segment lost 2 bases and the V segment lost 2 bases, leaving 10 bases of the junction unmatched.

The chain has TRBV2 and TRBJ1-1; unclear D gene. The CDR3 totals 14 residues. Trimming left V 7 bases short and J 4 bases short, with 16 bases between. The germline V gene encodes CDR1 SNHLY and CDR2 FYNNEI. CDR3 DNA sequence: TGTGCCAGCATATCCCAGAAAACGAGCACTGAAGCTTTCTTT. Amino acids: CASISQKTSTEAFF.

The chain employs TRBV29-1 and TRBJ1-3; possible D gene TRBD1, 6 bases. This CDR3 is 16 amino acids long. Germline CDR1 SQVTM, CDR2 ANQGSEA. The V gene lost 6 bases and the J gene lost 4 bases, with 22 bases spanning the gap. CDR3 region: CSVTGGPGATGNTIYF. The CDR3 DNA is TGCAGCGTGACCGGGGGGCCGGGGGCGACGGGAAACACCATATATTTT.

The chain uses TRBV7-9 and TRBJ2-7, with D perhaps TRBD2 (5 bases). This CDR3 spans 13 amino acids. Germline lookup yields CDR1 SEHNR and CDR2 FQNEAQ (reference sequence). V was clipped by 8 bases and J by 1 base, with 12 bases between them. CDR3: CASALSGSYEQYF. The CDR3 coding sequence is TGTGCCAGCGCGCTCTCGGGGTCCTACGAGCAGTACTTC.

This clonotype was seen more than once but under ten times. J is TRBJ1-1 and V is TRBV6-5, with 7 nucleotides matching TRBD1. CDR3 size: 14 residues. V lost 2 bases to trimming and J lost 5 bases; unmatched junction nucleotides: 5. CDR1 is MNHEY, CDR2 SVGAGI, per germline. The CDR3 protein is CASSYRGRLTEAFF. CDR3 nucleotides: TGTGCCAGCAGTTACAGGGGGCGTCTAACTGAAGCTTTCTTT.

The chain recombines TRBV7-2 with TRBJ1-1; 8 positions match TRBD1. Per the germline V gene, CDR1 is SGHTA and CDR2 is FQGNSA. This CDR3 is built from 15 residues. After removal of 2 bases from V and 5 bases from J, the junction contained 7 bases not matched to a gene. The CDR3 nucleotides read TGTGCCAGCAGCTTAAAACCGGACAGGGTTACTGAAGCTTTCTTT. Translation gives CASSLKPDRVTEAFF. The whole variable domain, filled in from reference TRBV7-2 and TRBJ1-1, reads GAGVSQSPSNKVTEKGKDVELRCDPISGHTALYWYRQSLGQGLEFLIYFQGNSAPDKSGLPSDRFSAERTGGSVSTLTIQRTQQEDSAVYLCASSLKPDRVTEAFFGQGTRLTVV.

This clonotype was observed a few times. Relative to the germline gene, one junction end is altered; a read error may explain this. This chain connects TRBV4-1 to TRBJ2-7; D gene ambiguous. CDR3 length equals 11 residues. Germline loops: CDR1 MGHRA, CDR2 YSYEKL. CDR3 DNA sequence: TGTGCCAGCAGCCAAGATAACGAGCAGTACTTC. Protein sequence: CASSQDNEQYF.